This entry concerns a single T cell receptor (beta chain). TCRdb's copy holds only in-frame clones and misses some; the assay was immunoSEQ multiplex PCR. This table has roughly 14,000 clones, around two thirds appearing once. This record belongs to a study of neoadjuvant anti-PD-1 for oral cavity cancer. Overall study context: Non-progressing patients received a fourth nivolumab dose near day 43, then surgery on days 50-56.

Patients had HPV-negative, locally advanced oral cavity squamous cell carcinoma. PBMCs were not maintained or expanded in culture before analysis. This CDR3 region has 15 residues. The V end was cut by 5 bases, the J end by 6 bases, with 19 bases between. The V gene's germline CDR1 is SGHVS and CDR2 FNYEAQ. The source is a person between 40 and 85 years old with oral cavity squamous cell carcinoma. This specimen consisted of PBMCs, obtained before nivolumab (anti-PD-1) treatment. The V and J genes are TRBV7-6 and TRBJ1-2; D not resolved. Here the CDR3 DNA reads TGTGCCAGCAGCGGGAGGGCCACCCTGAATCATGGCTACACCTTC. Encoded protein: CASSGRATLNHGYTF.